This T cell receptor (beta chain) was profiled in a study of blood T cell repertoires in COVID-19. The overall study: The samples span acute and convalescent COVID-19 from the United States, Italy and Spain. In each case, the material was cDNA or gDNA derived from T cells, B-cell-depleted T cells, or PBMCs.

Enrollees, about 18 to 90 years old, lived in about two dozen US areas. This clone came up a few times. The V gene's germline CDR1 is KGHSH and CDR2 LQKENI. Losses at the gene ends were 5 bases for V and 0 bases for J; bases not matched to a gene: 6. The CDR3 runs 16 residues. In the source study's methods: Nucleated cell number was recorded as an estimate derived from reference gene primer amplification. Method: immunoSEQ multiplex PCR; TCRdb's copy keeps in-frame clones and lacks some. V and J calls and clone size are those listed in that table; D and trimming were worked out from the DNA. This table holds some 260,000 clones, around 80% found once.

The genes are TRBV18 and TRBJ2-2; TRBD1 matches 7 bases. This sequence was found in a man aged 30-40 years with acute COVID-19. The sequencing input was PBMCs or T cells enriched from blood (not recorded which). The CDR3 loop reads CASSIVTGSNTGELFF. In DNA, the CDR3 is TGTGCCAGCTCAATTGTGACAGGGTCGAACACCGGGGAGCTGTTTTTT.